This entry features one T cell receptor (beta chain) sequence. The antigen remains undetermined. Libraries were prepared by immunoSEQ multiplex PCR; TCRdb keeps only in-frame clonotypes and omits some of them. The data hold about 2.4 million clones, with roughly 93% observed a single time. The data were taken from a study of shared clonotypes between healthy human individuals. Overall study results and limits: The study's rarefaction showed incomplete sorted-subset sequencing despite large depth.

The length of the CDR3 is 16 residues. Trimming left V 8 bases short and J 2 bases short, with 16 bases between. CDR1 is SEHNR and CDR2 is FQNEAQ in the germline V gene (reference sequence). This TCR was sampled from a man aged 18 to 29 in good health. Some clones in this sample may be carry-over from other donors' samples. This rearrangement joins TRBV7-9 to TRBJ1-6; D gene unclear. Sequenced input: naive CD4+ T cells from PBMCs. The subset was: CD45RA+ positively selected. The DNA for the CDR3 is TGTGCCAGCGGTGATACCCCCGGCACCTATAATTCACCCCTCCACTTT. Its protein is CASGDTPGTYNSPLHF.